Below, 24 T cell receptor beta chains from the same sample are listed, as sequenced in a study of T cell clonotyping in hematopoietic cell transplantation. Clones were read by immunoSEQ multiplex PCR, and TCRdb kept only the in-frame ones, dropping some. The sample contains 6,000 or so clones, roughly 90% of which appear only once. Sequenced material: peripheral blood mononuclear cells, taken 100 days after allogeneic stem cell transplant. Receptor source: a female patient in her forties or fifties who had an allogeneic stem cell transplant from a related donor, so the T cells may come from the graft donor. Some clones in this sample may be carry-over from other donors' samples.

This rearrangement joins TRBV19 to TRBJ1-5; possible D gene TRBD1, 6 bases. CDR1 is LNHDA, CDR2 SQIVND, per germline (reference sequence). The V and J ends lost 5 bases and 3 bases respectively, with 8 bases between them. The CDR3 is 13 residues long. The DNA for the CDR3 is TGTGCCAGTAGTCGGACAGTCAATCAGCCCCAGCATTTT. As protein: CASSRTVNQPQHF.

This chain connects TRBV25-1 to TRBJ2-1; D gene unclear. CDR1 is MGHDK, CDR2 SYGVNS, per germline. The V end was cut by 4 bases, the J end by 8 bases, with 9 bases between. The CDR3 extends over 12 amino acids. The CDR3 loop reads CASSANNYEQFF. CDR3 DNA: TGTGCCAGCAGTGCTAACAATTATGAGCAGTTCTTC.

This clone was found once. V usage is TRBV20-1 and J usage is TRBJ2-7; D gene uncertain. Germline V gives CDR1 DFQATT, CDR2 SNEGSKA (reference sequence). Trimming took 6 bases from V and 5 from J, leaving 8 bases between them. The CDR3 extends over 10 amino acids. For the CDR3, the DNA is TGCAGTGCCAATGAGGACGAGCAGTACTTC. Its translation is CSANEDEQYF.

The chain employs TRBV5-4 and TRBJ2-7; TRBD1 matches at 10 bases. The CDR3 extends over 14 amino acids. The trim removed 2 bases at V and 4 bases at J, leaving 3 bases unmatched. CDR1 SGHNT and CDR2 YYREEE come from the germline V gene (reference sequence). Here the CDR3 reads CASSLRQGAYEQYF. Written as DNA, the CDR3 is TGTGCCAGCAGCTTACGACAGGGGGCTTACGAGCAGTACTTC.

This clone was detected only once. This chain links TRBV28 with TRBJ1-6; the D gene is possibly TRBD1 (6 bases). Germline V gene lookup returns CDR1 MDHEN and CDR2 SYDVKM. The CDR3 sequence is 18 residues long. Trimming stripped 1 base from V and 9 bases from J, with 22 bases between. The CDR3 nucleotides read TGTGCCAGCAGTTTATTTACCGGGGGCCTTGGCGGTGGTTCACCCCTCCACTTT. This codes for CASSLFTGGLGGGSPLHF.

The chain carries TRBV13 and TRBJ1-4, with D possibly being TRBD1 (5 bases). This CDR3 has 15 residues. V was shortened by 5 bases and J by 8 bases, with 18 bases between the two germline ends. Germline CDR1 PRHDT, CDR2 FYEKMQ (reference sequence). CDR3 region: CASSVDGARREKLFF. The CDR3 DNA reads as TGTGCCAGCAGCGTAGACGGGGCGCGGAGGGAAAAACTGTTTTTT. The full variable domain, with the rest looked up from reference TRBV13 and TRBJ1-4, is AAGVIQSPRHLIKEKRETATLKCYPIPRHDTVYWYQQGPGQDPQFLISFYEKMQSDKGSIPDRFSAQQFSDYHSELNMSSLELGDSALYFCASSVDGARREKLFFGSGTQLSVL.

The V gene is TRBV7-9, the J gene TRBJ2-7; D remains ambiguous. V lost 9 bases, J lost 4 bases, and 4 bases lay in between. The CDR3 has 9 amino acids. Germline V lookup: CDR1 SEHNR, CDR2 FQNEAQ (reference sequence). The CDR3 loop is CASGYEQYF. DNA for the CDR3: TGTGCCAGTGGGTACGAGCAGTACTTC.

This clone has just one count. The CDR3 loop reads CASSLAQGDRGRSPLHF. CDR3 coding DNA: TGTGCCAGCAGCTTAGCGCAAGGAGACAGGGGCCGATCACCCCTCCACTTT. The chain employs TRBV7-8 and TRBJ1-6; TRBD1 agrees at 8 bases. Germline loops: CDR1 SGHVS, CDR2 FQNEAQ. The CDR3 runs to 17 residues. V dropped 0 bases and J dropped 10; count of bases not matched to a gene: 11. The complete variable domain, with remaining parts taken from reference TRBV7-8 and TRBJ1-6, reads GAGVSQSPRYKVAKRGQDVALRCDPISGHVSLFWYQQALGQGPEFLTYFQNEAQLDKSGLPSDRFFAERPEGSVSTLKIQRTQQEDSAVYLCASSLAQGDRGRSPLHFGNGTRLTVT.

V gene TRBV7-3 combines with J gene TRBJ2-5, with a possible D match to TRBD2 (7 bases). V gave up 6 bases and J gave up 5 bases, with 16 bases separating them. This CDR3 region has 14 residues. CDR1 SGHTA and CDR2 FQGTGA come from the germline V gene. The CDR3 sequence is CASSPHGGLETQYF. CDR3 in DNA: TGTGCCAGCAGTCCCCACGGGGGGCTGGAGACCCAGTACTTC.

This rearrangement joins TRBV28 to TRBJ2-2; the D is unclear. This CDR3 comprises 14 residues. V gave up 8 bases and J gave up 1 base, with 11 bases separating them. CDR1 MDHEN and CDR2 SYDVKM come from the germline V gene. CDR3 sequence: CASLVRMNTGELFF. In DNA form, the CDR3 reads TGTGCCAGCCTCGTCCGGATGAACACCGGGGAGCTGTTTTTT.

This chain joins TRBV20-1 and TRBJ2-5; D is undetermined. V lost 3 bases to trimming and J lost 5 bases, with 4 bases between them. The CDR3 consists of 10 residues. Germline assignment: CDR1 DFQATT and CDR2 SNEGSKA (reference sequence). CDR3 nucleotide sequence: TGCAGTGCTAGTGGGGAGACCCAGTACTTC. It is translated as CSASGETQYF.

V gene TRBV7-2 combines with J gene TRBJ1-2, with D maybe TRBD1 (6 bases). This CDR3 spans 13 amino acids. V was shortened by 8 bases and J by 2 bases, with 12 bases between the two germline ends. The germline CDR1 and CDR2 sequences are SGHTA and FQGNSA. Here the CDR3 reads CASGGQLNYGYTF. The CDR3 nucleotides are TGTGCCAGCGGGGGACAACTAAACTATGGCTACACCTTC.

The V and J genes are TRBV19 and TRBJ2-2; D is unresolved. The CDR3 length is 14 residues. V shed 5 bases and J shed 3 bases, with 10 bases lying between them. CDR1 and CDR2 from the germline V gene are LNHDA and SQIVND (reference sequence). CDR3 loop: CASSFFRDTGELFF. In DNA, the CDR3 is TGTGCCAGTAGTTTCTTCCGGGACACCGGGGAGCTGTTTTTT.

V gene TRBV28 combines with J gene TRBJ2-7; the match to TRBD2 covers 12 bases. Germline V lookup: CDR1 MDHEN, CDR2 SYDVKM. J gave up 2 bases and V 6 bases, and 5 bases lay outside the gene matches. The CDR3 contains 15 residues. The CDR3 loop is CASSSSGGGTYEQYF. CDR3 DNA: TGTGCCAGCAGCTCTAGCGGGGGGGGAACCTACGAGCAGTACTTC.

This chain joins TRBV11-2 and TRBJ2-7; D unresolved. The CDR3 is made up of 13 amino acids. Germline-derived CDR1 and CDR2 are SGHAT and FQNNGV. The V and J ends lost 4 bases and 3 bases respectively, with 10 bases between them. The CDR3, as DNA: TGTGCCAGCAGCTCGCCCCCAGGCTACGAGCAGTACTTC. This translates into CASSSPPGYEQYF.

The rearrangement links TRBV5-6 to TRBJ2-5, with D hard to call. The ends were cut back, 2 bases at V and 1 base at J, with 12 bases in the middle. CDR3 size: 15 residues. Germline CDR1 reads SGHDT; CDR2 reads YYEEEE. The CDR3 coding sequence is TGTGCCAGCAGCTTTTCTGGAGAACTCCAAGAGACCCAGTACTTC. Encoded protein: CASSFSGELQETQYF.

The chain combines TRBV2 with TRBJ1-1; 8 bases are shared with TRBD1. This CDR3 contains 13 residues. Losses at the gene ends were 7 bases for V and 5 bases for J; bases not matched to a gene: 6. From germline, CDR1 is SNHLY and CDR2 FYNNEI. DNA of the CDR3: TGTGCCAGCACAGGGGGCCCAAGAACTGAAGCTTTCTTT. Translating gives CASTGGPRTEAFF.

This chain uses TRBV7-6 with TRBJ2-2, with no clear D. CDR1 and CDR2 from the germline V gene are SGHVS and FNYEAQ. The CDR3 extends over 15 amino acids. The V end lost 1 base, the J end lost 1 base, and 7 bases lay between the germline ends. The CDR3 region is CASSLGRRNTGELFF. In DNA, the CDR3 is TGTGCCAGCAGCTTAGGCAGGAGGAACACCGGGGAGCTGTTTTTT.

The table lists this clone with a count of one. The chain links TRBV11-2 to TRBJ1-2, with a possible D match to TRBD1 (6 bases). From germline, CDR1 is SGHAT and CDR2 FQNNGV. The length of the CDR3 is 15 residues. The germline V and J ends were trimmed by 4 bases and 7 bases, with 19 bases remaining between them. The CDR3, as DNA: TGTGCCAGCAGCTCAGGAACAGGGCTTTGGCGTGGCTACACCTTC. The encoded protein is CASSSGTGLWRGYTF.

This chain connects TRBV5-1 to TRBJ1-1; no clear D gene. Germline CDR1 and CDR2: SGHRS and YFSETQ. The CDR3 extends over 14 amino acids. With 1 base removed from V and 1 base from J, the gap between germline ends came to 8 bases. The CDR3 loop reads CASSLSPGNTEAFF. Written as DNA, the CDR3 is TGCGCCAGCAGCTTGTCCCCTGGGAACACTGAAGCTTTCTTT.

V is TRBV11-3 and J is TRBJ2-6; 7 bases fit TRBD1. The length of the CDR3 is 16 residues. Germline assignment: CDR1 SGHNT and CDR2 YENEEA. V lost 5 bases, J lost 0 bases, and 4 bases stayed unmatched. The CDR3 loop reads CASSPTGSSGANVLTF. The CDR3 coding sequence is TGTGCCAGCAGCCCGACAGGGAGCTCTGGGGCCAACGTCCTGACTTTC.

This clone was counted once. The genes are TRBV28 and TRBJ1-6; TRBD1 is a possible D gene (6 bases). Germline V CDR1 and CDR2: MDHEN, SYDVKM. CDR3 size: 16 residues. Trimming took off 2 bases at V and 0 bases at J, with 8 bases between the two ends. The CDR3, as DNA: TGTGCCAGCAGTTTAAGGGGGAGCTCCTATAATTCACCCCTCCACTTT. Protein: CASSLRGSSYNSPLHF.

This clone was counted once. The chain uses TRBV5-1 and TRBJ2-2; 10 bases align to TRBD2. The V gene end was trimmed by 4 bases and the J gene end by 0 bases; junction bases not matched to a gene: 3. Germline V gene lookup returns CDR1 SGHRS and CDR2 YFSETQ. The CDR3 length is 16 residues. The CDR3 loop reads CASSTTSGANTGELFF. The CDR3 DNA reads as TGCGCCAGCAGCACCACTAGCGGGGCGAACACCGGGGAGCTGTTTTTT.

This clone appeared a single time. This rearrangement joins TRBV4-3 to TRBJ1-6; D possibly corresponds to TRBD1 (5 bases). The CDR3 loop spans 16 amino acids. V lost 0 bases to trimming and J lost 3 bases, with 9 bases between them. Germline V gene data show CDR1 as LGHNA and CDR2 as YSLEER. CDR3 DNA sequence: TGCGCCAGCAGCCAAGATCGACAGAACTATAATTCACCCCTCCACTTT. It codes for CASSQDRQNYNSPLHF.